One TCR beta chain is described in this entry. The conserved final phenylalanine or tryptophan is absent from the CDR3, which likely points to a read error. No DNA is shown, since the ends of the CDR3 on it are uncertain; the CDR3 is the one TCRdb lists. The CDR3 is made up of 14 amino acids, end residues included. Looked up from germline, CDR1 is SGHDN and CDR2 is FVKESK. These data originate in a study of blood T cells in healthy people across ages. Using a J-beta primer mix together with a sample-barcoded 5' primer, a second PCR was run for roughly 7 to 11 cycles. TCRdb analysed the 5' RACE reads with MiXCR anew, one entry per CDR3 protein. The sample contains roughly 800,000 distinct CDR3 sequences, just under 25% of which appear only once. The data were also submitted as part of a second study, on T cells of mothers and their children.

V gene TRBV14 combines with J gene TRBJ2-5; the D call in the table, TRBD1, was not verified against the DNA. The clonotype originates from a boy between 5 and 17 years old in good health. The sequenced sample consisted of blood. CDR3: CASSQDARQVGEYI.